A selection of T cell receptor delta chains follows, all from one sample in a study of delta chains in infants with herpesvirus infections. TCRdb re-called the RT-PCR reads using CATT. This table has 690 or so delta-chain clones, 34% appearing once. This sample comprised peripheral blood, obtained at time point 1 of longitudinal follow-up. These receptors were taken from a human donor who was a Ugandan infant, either HIV-exposed or HIV-unexposed (not recorded which). The CDR3 runs from the conserved cysteine through the conserved F or W. The D gene is left open where the match is weak. Clone size is shown for a subset of rows, as once, few, many or a class of expanded clone.

>TRDD3|large|TRDV1|TRDJ1
TGTGCTCTTGGGGTCGTACTGGGGACGTACACCGATAAACTCATCTTT
CALGVVLGTYTDKLIF
>TRDD3|few|TRDV1|TRDJ1
TGTGCTCTTGGGAACGGGGCCTGGGGGACGTACACCGATAAACTCATCTTT
CALGNGAWGTYTDKLIF
>NA|large|TRDV2|TRDJ1
TGTGCCTGTGACCCCTTGGGAGGAGGGTCCGATAAACTCATCTTT
CACDPLGGGSDKLIF
>NA|large|TRDV1|TRDJ1
TGTGCTCTTGGGGAACCCAACACCGATAAACTCATCTTT
CALGEPNTDKLIF
>NA|large|TRDV2|TRDJ2
TGTGCCTGTGACACCTGGGGGACAGCACAACTCTTCTTT
CACDTWGTAQLFF
>TRDD3|NA|TRDV1|TRDJ1
TGTGCTCTTGGGGGACCCTTCCTCCCACGTACTGGGGGATATACCACGTACACCGATAAACTCATCTTT
CALGGPFLPRTGGYTTYTDKLIF
>TRDD3|large|TRDV2|TRDJ3
TGTGCCTGTGACACTGTACTGGGGGATACCTGGGACACCCGACAGATGTTTTTC
CACDTVLGDTWDTRQMFF
>TRDD3|medium-sized|TRDV1|TRDJ1
TGTGCTCTTGGGGAACTAAAGCTACAGTGGGGGATAGGATGTGCGCTCATCTTT
CALGELKLQWGIGCALIF